This TCR beta chain was found in a study of T cell repertoires in cytomegalovirus infection. TCRdb re-derived calls from the reads in MiXCR, one entry per CDR3 protein. The sample lists about 180,000 distinct CDR3 sequences, approximately 21% seen once, with roughly 25% in the top ten. This clonotype was seen only a few times. The antigen remains undetermined. This CDR3 region has 16 residues. V lost 4 bases to trimming and J lost 6 bases, with 18 bases between them. General observations from the study: Clonotypes of TCR beta that were HLA-C-restricted and CMV-specific dominated the ex vivo response.

V and J are TRBV12-3 or TRBV12-4 and TRBJ2-2; D possibly matches TRBD1 or TRBD2 (6 bases each). The origin of this receptor is a human donor in good health (CMV status not recorded). Some clones in this sample may be carry-over from other donors' samples. Sequenced here: CD8+ T cells from cultured PBMCs, sampled from culture after CMV antigen stimulation. In DNA form, the CDR3 reads TGTGCCAGCAGTTACCGGGGGCTAGCAGAGGCCGGGGAGCTGTTTTTT. It is translated as CASSYRGLAEAGELFF.